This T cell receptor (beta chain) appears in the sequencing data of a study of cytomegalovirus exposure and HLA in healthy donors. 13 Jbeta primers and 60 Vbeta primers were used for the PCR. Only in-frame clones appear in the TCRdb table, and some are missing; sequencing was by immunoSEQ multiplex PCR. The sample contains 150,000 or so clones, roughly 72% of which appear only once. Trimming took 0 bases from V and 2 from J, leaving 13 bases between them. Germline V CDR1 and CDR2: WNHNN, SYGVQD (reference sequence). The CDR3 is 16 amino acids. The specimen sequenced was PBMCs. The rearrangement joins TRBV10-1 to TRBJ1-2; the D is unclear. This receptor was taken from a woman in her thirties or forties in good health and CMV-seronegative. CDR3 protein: CASSESPHQANYGYTF. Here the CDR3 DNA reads TGCGCCAGCAGTGAGTCCCCCCATCAGGCGAACTATGGCTACACCTTC.